The source of this TCR beta chain is a study of control samples from healthy donors and cancer patients. Produced via immunoSEQ multiplex PCR; TCRdb's table is partial and in-frame only. The sample lists a few hundred thousand clones, 90% occurring once. CDR3 length: 12 amino acids. V was pared by 4 bases and J by 3 bases, with 9 bases between. Germline V lookup: CDR1 SQVTM, CDR2 ANQGSEA. The chain uses TRBV29-1 and TRBJ1-1; D gene uncertain. This receptor was obtained from a man in his forties with head and neck cancer. The sequencing input was PBMCs. CDR3 in amino acids: CSVGSTHTEAFF. For the CDR3, the DNA is TGCAGCGTTGGTTCGACACACACTGAAGCTTTCTTT.